What follows are 10 T cell receptor beta chains derived from one specimen sequenced in a study of siplizumab effects on memory and regulatory T cells. An approximately six-day coculture at 37°C was performed with the mixed lymphocyte reaction cells. Sequencing was performed with immunoSEQ multiplex PCR; in TCRdb, only in-frame clones are kept and a portion is missing. The sample holds approximately 12,000 clones, roughly 40% seen once. The antigens for these receptors are not known. Material for sequencing was CFSE-low (dividing) CD8+ T cells sorted from an allogeneic mixed lymphocyte reaction. The receptor set was obtained from a human donor in good health; the cells came from an allogeneic mixed lymphocyte reaction.

This chain uses TRBV27 with TRBJ2-7, with unresolved D. Germline V CDR1 and CDR2: MNHEY, SMNVEV (reference sequence). This CDR3 is built from 13 residues. The ends were cut back, 2 bases at V and 4 bases at J, with 9 bases in the middle. The CDR3 DNA reads TGTGCCAGCAGTTTAAGTGGGGTATACGAGCAGTACTTC. This encodes CASSLSGVYEQYF.

The sample holds a few counts of this clone. V gene TRBV7-9 combines with J gene TRBJ2-5; weak D call: TRBD1 (6 bases). The CDR3 extends over 16 amino acids. Germline V CDR1 and CDR2: SEHNR, FQNEAQ (reference sequence). The V end was cut by 6 bases, the J end by 3 bases, with 20 bases between. The CDR3 reads CASSSLTGPNKETQYF. The CDR3 region has the DNA TGTGCCAGCAGTTCCCTGACAGGACCCAACAAAGAGACCCAGTACTTC.

The J gene is TRBJ2-3, the V gene TRBV18; D is ambiguous. Germline V gives CDR1 KGHSH, CDR2 LQKENI. Trimming shortened V by 6 bases and J by 0 bases, and 7 bases separated the two germline ends. The CDR3 spans 13 residues. The CDR3 nucleotides are TGTGCCAGCTCGCCCCATAGCACAGATACGCAGTATTTT. Translated: CASSPHSTDTQYF.

CDR3 loop: CASSQGTGNGNTIYF. DNA of the CDR3: TGCGCCAGCAGCCAAGGGACGGGAAATGGAAACACCATATATTTT. The gene calls are TRBV4-3 and TRBJ1-3; unclear D gene. The CDR3 loop spans 15 amino acids. V was trimmed by 1 base and J by 3 bases, leaving 10 bases between them. Germline CDR1 and CDR2: LGHNA and YSLEER.

The sample holds one count of this clone. The chain carries TRBV2 and TRBJ2-5; 9 nucleotides agree with TRBD2. The junction had 4 bases not matched to a gene; V was cut back by 5 bases and J by 0 bases. Germline CDR1 is SNHLY and CDR2 is FYNNEI. The CDR3 has 15 residues. Here the CDR3 reads CASSIAGAHQETQYF. CDR3 bases: TGTGCCAGCAGTATAGCGGGAGCCCACCAAGAGACCCAGTACTTC.

V is TRBV7-9 and J is TRBJ2-7; 8 bases fit TRBD2. The CDR3 sequence is 14 residues long. The V gene end was trimmed by 6 bases and the J gene end by 1 base; junction bases not matched to a gene: 5. Germline V gene lookup returns CDR1 SEHNR and CDR2 FQNEAQ (reference sequence). The CDR3 region has the DNA TGTGCCAGCAGGGACCCGGGAGGGTCCTACGAGCAGTACTTC. Protein: CASRDPGGSYEQYF.

This clone was seen more than once but under ten times. This rearrangement joins TRBV27 to TRBJ1-2; D ambiguous. Trimming removed 6 bases at V and 2 bases at J, with 13 bases between. The CDR3 spans 14 residues. Per the germline V gene, CDR1 is MNHEY and CDR2 is SMNVEV (reference sequence). CDR3 amino acids: CASSQYPSNYGYTF. The CDR3 nucleotides are TGTGCCAGCAGCCAATATCCCTCCAACTATGGCTACACCTTC.

The rearrangement joins TRBV5-1 to TRBJ1-2; tentative D call: TRBD1 (5 bases). Germline V gene sequence: CDR1 SGHRS, CDR2 YFSETQ. This CDR3 contains 14 residues. V was shortened by 0 bases and J by 6 bases, with 12 bases between the two germline ends. The CDR3 sequence is CASSLAFPGDGYTF. The CDR3 DNA reads TGCGCCAGCAGCTTGGCCTTCCCGGGGGATGGCTACACCTTC.

This clone was found a few times. CDR3 coding DNA: TGTGCCAGCAGCGTAGCCGCCAATTTGGGACTAGTGGGGGAGACCCAGTACTTC. This translates into CASSVAANLGLVGETQYF. This chain connects TRBV9 to TRBJ2-5, with TRBD2 identical over 8 bases. V was pared by 0 bases and J by 5 bases, with 15 bases of the junction left unmatched. The CDR3 is 18 residues long. Germline CDR1 and CDR2: SGDLS and YYNGEE.

The V and J genes are TRBV4-2 and TRBJ2-5, with TRBD2 matching 9 bases. The CDR3 spans 19 residues. Trimming at V came to 1 base and at J to 2 bases, leaving 14 bases not matched to a gene. The germline V gene has CDR1 LGHNA and CDR2 YNFKEQ. The CDR3 DNA reads TGTGCCAGCAGCCAAGGTCGCGGCCTCGGGACTAGCCTTCAAGAGACCCAGTACTTC. It specifies CASSQGRGLGTSLQETQYF.